This TCR beta chain was sequenced during a study of regulatory T cells in long-lasting Graves disease. Study at large: Positive TSH receptor antibodies alongside over 5 years of antithyroid drugs were what marked Graves' disease as persistent.

The table lists this clonotype with many counts. Trimming pared 1 base from V and 2 bases from J, leaving 6 bases between. The germline V gene encodes CDR1 SNHLY and CDR2 FYNNEI. This CDR3 is 15 amino acids long. Time point: persistent/refractory GD, antithyroid drugs over 5 years with positive TRAb. Making the TCR library involved RNA that had been extracted from PBMCs. Patients of an endocrinology department in Xi'an, China, were included. Both iRepertoire HTBI primers and Arm-PCR of CDR3 regions were used to build the TCR beta libraries. TCRdb called the multiplex PCR reads again in MiXCR, with one record for every CDR3 protein. The sample carries approximately 360,000 distinct CDR3 sequences, 20% to 25% recorded once.

This chain uses TRBV2 with TRBJ2-6; unclear D gene. The specimen was peripheral blood mononuclear cells (PBMCs), collected when the disease was refractory, from a patient treated with antithyroid drugs. The origin of this receptor is a woman between 40 and 55 years old with Graves disease. The CDR3 sequence: CASSEGKTGANVLTF. CDR3 bases: TGTGCCAGCAGTGAAGGAAAGACTGGGGCCAACGTCCTGACTTTC.